This TCR beta chain originates from a study of T cells in Graves' hyperthyroidism and ophthalmopathy. Amplified regions were TCR beta CDR3 sequences from RNA transcripts. A set of HTBI primers served as the primers for a first-round RT-PCR of the TCR CDR3. TCRdb reprocessed the multiplex PCR reads via MiXCR and lists one record per CDR3 protein. The sample includes 200,000 to 300,000 distinct CDR3 sequences, about a sixth of them seen just once. This clonotype was counted ten times or more. Disease lasting under 3 months, a NOSPECS grade of at least 4, and a Clinical Activity Score of at least 3 were features of the ophthalmopathy patients. From less than 13 ml of fresh peripheral blood, PBMCs were isolated. V was pared by 0 bases and J by 5 bases, with 11 bases between. The CDR3 loop spans 13 amino acids. The germline CDR1 and CDR2 sequences are DFQATT and SNEGSKA (reference sequence).

The receptor comes from a young woman with Graves' ophthalmopathy. The V and J genes are TRBV20-1 and TRBJ2-7, with D unresolved. The sequenced material came from blood. This CDR3 is CSARDSIAHEQYF. Here the CDR3 DNA reads TGCAGTGCTAGAGATTCGATCGCCCACGAGCAGTACTTC.